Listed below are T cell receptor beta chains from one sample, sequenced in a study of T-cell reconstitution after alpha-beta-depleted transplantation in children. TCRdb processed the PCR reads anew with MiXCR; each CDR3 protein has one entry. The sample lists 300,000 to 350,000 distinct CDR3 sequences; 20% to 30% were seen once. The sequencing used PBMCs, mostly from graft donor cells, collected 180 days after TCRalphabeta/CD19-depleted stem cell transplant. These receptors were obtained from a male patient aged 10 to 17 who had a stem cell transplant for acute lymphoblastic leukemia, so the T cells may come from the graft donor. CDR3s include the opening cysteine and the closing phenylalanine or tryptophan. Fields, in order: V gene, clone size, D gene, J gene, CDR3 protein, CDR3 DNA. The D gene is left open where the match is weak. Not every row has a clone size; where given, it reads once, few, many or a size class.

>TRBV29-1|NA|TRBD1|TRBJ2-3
CSVVKQGAADTQYF
TGCAGCGTTGTCAAACAGGGGGCGGCGGATACGCAGTATTTT
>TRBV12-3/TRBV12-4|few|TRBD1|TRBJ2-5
CASSGGTGETQYF
TGTGCCTCGTCAGGGGGAACGGGTGAGACCCAGTACTTC
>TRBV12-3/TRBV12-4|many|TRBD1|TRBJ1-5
CASSFRQGTNQPQHF
TGTGCCAGCAGTTTTCGACAGGGGACGAATCAGCCCCAGCATTTT
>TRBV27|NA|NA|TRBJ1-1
CASSDAFQTYTRAFF
TGTGCCAGCAGTGATGCATTCCAGACTTACACTAGGGCTTTCTTT
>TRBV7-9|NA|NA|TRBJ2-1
CASSFNELQYNEQFF
TGTGCCAGCAGCTTTAATGAACTACAATACAATGAGCAGTTCTTC
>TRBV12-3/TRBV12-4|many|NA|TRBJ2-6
CASIFQGSGANVLTF
TGTGCCAGCATTTTTCAGGGATCTGGGGCCAACGTCCTGACTTTC
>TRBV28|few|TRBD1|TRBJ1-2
CASSSYRGGRSGYTF
TGTGCCAGCAGTTCCTACAGGGGGGGGAGGAGTGGCTACACCTTC
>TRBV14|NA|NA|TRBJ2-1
CASSPAWWSRSSYNEQFF
TGTGCCAGCAGCCCGGCCTGGTGGAGCAGGAGCTCCTACAATGAGCAGTTCTTC
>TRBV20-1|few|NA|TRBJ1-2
CSARDRGRGIYGYTF
TGCAGTGCTAGAGATCGGGGTAGGGGGATCTATGGCTACACCTTC
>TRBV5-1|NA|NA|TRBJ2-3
CASSLDRADFGDTQYF
TGCGCCAGCAGCTTGGACAGGGCCGACTTCGGAGATACGCAGTATTTT
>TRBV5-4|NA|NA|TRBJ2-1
CASSLNVDSYNEQFF
TGTGCCAGCAGCCTAAATGTCGATTCCTACAATGAGCAGTTCTTC
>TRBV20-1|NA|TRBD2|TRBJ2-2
CSAEAGVNGYTNTGELFF
TGCAGTGCTGAAGCGGGAGTCAACGGGTATACGAACACCGGGGAGCTGTTTTTT
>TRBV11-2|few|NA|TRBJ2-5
CASSLGLAPLPETQYF
TGTGCCAGCAGCTTAGGGCTAGCTCCCCTTCCGGAGACCCAGTACTTC
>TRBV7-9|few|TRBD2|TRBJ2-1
CASSSSGTIPNEQFF
TGTGCCAGCAGCTCTAGCGGGACGATTCCCAATGAGCAGTTCTTC
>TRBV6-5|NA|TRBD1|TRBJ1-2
CASSYSNRGMVGYTF
TGTGCCAGCAGTTACTCAAACAGGGGAATGGTAGGCTACACCTTC
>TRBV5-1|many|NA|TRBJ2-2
CASSRQANTGELFF
TGCGCCAGCAGCCGGCAGGCGAACACCGGGGAGCTGTTTTTT
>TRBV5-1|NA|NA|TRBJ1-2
CASSFADPYGYTF
TGCGCCAGCAGCTTCGCGGATCCCTATGGCTACACCTTC
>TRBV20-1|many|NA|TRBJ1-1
CSAKAGNTEAFF
TGCAGTGCTAAGGCAGGCAACACTGAAGCTTTCTTT
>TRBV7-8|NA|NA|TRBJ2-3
CASSLVAPSTDTQYF
TGTGCCAGCAGCTTGGTGGCCCCTAGCACAGATACGCAGTATTTT
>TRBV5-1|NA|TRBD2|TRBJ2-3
CASRIPGLANTDTQYF
TGCGCCAGCAGGATACCGGGACTAGCGAACACAGATACGCAGTATTTT
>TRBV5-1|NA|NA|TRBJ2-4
CASSPLGQRLGKNIQYF
TGCGCCAGCAGCCCACTCGGGCAGCGGCTCGGGAAAAACATTCAGTACTTC
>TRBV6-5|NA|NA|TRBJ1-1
CASSYSNRMNTEAFF
TGTGCCAGCAGTTACTCGAATCGAATGAACACTGAAGCTTTCTTT
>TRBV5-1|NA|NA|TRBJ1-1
CASSFLVGGTEAFF
TGCGCCAGCAGCTTTCTGGTCGGGGGCACTGAAGCTTTCTTT
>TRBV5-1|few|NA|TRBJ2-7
CASSLRLGYSYEQYF
TGCGCCAGCAGCCTGCGTCTGGGGTACTCCTACGAGCAGTACTTC
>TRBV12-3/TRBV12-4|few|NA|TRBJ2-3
CASSLVGRSSTDTQYF
TGTGCCAGCAGTTTAGTGGGACGGTCTAGCACAGATACGCAGTATTTT
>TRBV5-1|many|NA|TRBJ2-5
CASSWSETQYF
TGCGCCAGCAGCTGGTCGGAGACCCAGTACTTC
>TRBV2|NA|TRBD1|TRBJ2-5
CAVTGGALETQYF
TGTGCCGTTACAGGGGGCGCACTAGAGACCCAGTACTTC
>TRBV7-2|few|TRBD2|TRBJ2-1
CASSLVAGTYNEQFF
TGTGCCAGCAGCTTAGTAGCGGGAACCTACAATGAGCAGTTCTTC